This T cell receptor beta chain stems from a study of beta chain features in type 1 diabetes. Trimming took 6 bases from V and 3 from J, leaving 11 bases between them. CDR1 is KGHSH, CDR2 LQKENI, per germline. The CDR3 has 13 residues. Overall study results and limits: In every one of the four CD4+ subsets, TCRB CDR3s were moderately but significantly shorter in Type 1 diabetes patients.

In the case of this clone: As yet, its antigen is unknown.

TCRB transcripts that were expressed got sequenced, as all of the isolated RNA had been reverse transcribed. Here immunoSEQ multiplex PCR was the method, and the copy in TCRdb shows in-frame clones only, minus some. In the table there are about 340,000 clones, 7% to 10% of which are singletons. The source is a man aged 30 to 45 with type 1 diabetes. The sample comprised central memory CD4+ T cells from blood. The chain combines TRBV18 with TRBJ1-1; D unclear. CDR3 sequence: CASSGMEDTEAFF. The DNA for the CDR3 is TGTGCCAGCTCGGGAATGGAGGACACTGAAGCTTTCTTT.